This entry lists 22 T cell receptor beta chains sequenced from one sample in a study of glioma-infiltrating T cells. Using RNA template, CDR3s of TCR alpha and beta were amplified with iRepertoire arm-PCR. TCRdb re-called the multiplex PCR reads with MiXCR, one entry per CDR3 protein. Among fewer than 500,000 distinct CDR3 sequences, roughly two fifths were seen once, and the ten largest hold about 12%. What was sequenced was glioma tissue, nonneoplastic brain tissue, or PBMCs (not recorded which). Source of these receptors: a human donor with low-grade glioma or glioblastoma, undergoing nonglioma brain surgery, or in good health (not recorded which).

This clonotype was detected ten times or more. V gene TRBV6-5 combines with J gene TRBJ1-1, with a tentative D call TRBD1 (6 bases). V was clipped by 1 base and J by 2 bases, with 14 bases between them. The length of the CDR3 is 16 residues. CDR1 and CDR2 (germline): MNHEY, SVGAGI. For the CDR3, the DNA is TGTGCCAGCAGTTACTTGAGGGGGACACTTAACACTGAAGCTTTCTTT. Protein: CASSYLRGTLNTEAFF.

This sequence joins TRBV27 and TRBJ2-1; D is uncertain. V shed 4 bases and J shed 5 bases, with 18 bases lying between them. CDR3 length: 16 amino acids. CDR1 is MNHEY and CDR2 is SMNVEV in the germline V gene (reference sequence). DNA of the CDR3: TGTGCCAGCAGTTCCGTTTCTTGGAACACCCACAATGAGCAGTTCTTC. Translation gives CASSSVSWNTHNEQFF.

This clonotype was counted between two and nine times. This CDR3 is CASSPWGRDYGYTF. The CDR3 nucleotides are TGCGCCAGCAGCCCCTGGGGTCGGGACTATGGCTACACCTTC. The chain carries TRBV4-1 and TRBJ1-2, with D unresolved. Germline values: CDR1 MGHRA, CDR2 YSYEKL. This CDR3 spans 14 amino acids. V was cut by 4 bases and J by 3 bases, with 12 bases left in between.

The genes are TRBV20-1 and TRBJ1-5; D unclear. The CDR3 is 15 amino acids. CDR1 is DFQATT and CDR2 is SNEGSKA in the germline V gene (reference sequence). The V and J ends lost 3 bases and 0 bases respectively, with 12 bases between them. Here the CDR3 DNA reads TGCAGTGCTAGTCCGGCAGGCCGTAGCAATCAGCCCCAGCATTTT. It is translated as CSASPAGRSNQPQHF.

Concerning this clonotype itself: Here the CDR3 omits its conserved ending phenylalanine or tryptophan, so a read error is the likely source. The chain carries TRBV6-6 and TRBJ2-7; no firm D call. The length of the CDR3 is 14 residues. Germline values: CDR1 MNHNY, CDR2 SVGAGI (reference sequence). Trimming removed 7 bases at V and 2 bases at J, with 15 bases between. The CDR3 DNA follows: TGTGCCAGCACCACACCGGAGTTCGCCTACGAGCAGTACCTC. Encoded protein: CASTTPEFAYEQYL.

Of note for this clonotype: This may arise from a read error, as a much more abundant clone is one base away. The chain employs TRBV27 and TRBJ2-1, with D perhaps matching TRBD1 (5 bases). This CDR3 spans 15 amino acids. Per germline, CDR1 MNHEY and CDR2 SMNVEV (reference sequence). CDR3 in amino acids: CASSLGQGLYNERFF. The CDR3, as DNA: TGTGCCAGCAGTTTAGGGCAGGGTTTATACAATGAGCGGTTCTTC.

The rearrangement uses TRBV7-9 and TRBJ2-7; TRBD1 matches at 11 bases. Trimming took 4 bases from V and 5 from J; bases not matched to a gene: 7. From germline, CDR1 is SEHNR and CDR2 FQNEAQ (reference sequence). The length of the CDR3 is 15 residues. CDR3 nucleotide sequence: TGTGCCAGCAGCTCTGGACAGGGGGCCCGCAACGAGCAGTACTTC. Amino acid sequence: CASSSGQGARNEQYF.

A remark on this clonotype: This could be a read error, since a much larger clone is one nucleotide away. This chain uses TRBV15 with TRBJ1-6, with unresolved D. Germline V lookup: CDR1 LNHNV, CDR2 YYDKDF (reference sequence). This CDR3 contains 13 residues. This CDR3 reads CATRRVASSPLHF. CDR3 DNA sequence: TGTGCCACCAGAAGAGTGGCGAGTTCACCCCTCCACTTT.

The DNA for the CDR3 is TGTGCCACCAGGCTAGTGGGAGACAATGAGCAGTTCTTC. Amino acid sequence: CATRLVGDNEQFF. J is TRBJ2-1 and V is TRBV15, with a weak D call TRBD2 (5 bases). The CDR3 totals 13 residues. The V and J ends lost 6 bases and 5 bases respectively, with 11 bases between them. Germline values: CDR1 LNHNV, CDR2 YYDKDF (reference sequence).

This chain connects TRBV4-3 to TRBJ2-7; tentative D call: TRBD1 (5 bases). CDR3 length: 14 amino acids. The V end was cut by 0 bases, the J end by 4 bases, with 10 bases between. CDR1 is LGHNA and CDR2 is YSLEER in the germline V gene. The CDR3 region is CASSQDSRTYEQYF. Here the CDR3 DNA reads TGCGCCAGCAGCCAAGATTCCAGGACATACGAGCAGTACTTC.

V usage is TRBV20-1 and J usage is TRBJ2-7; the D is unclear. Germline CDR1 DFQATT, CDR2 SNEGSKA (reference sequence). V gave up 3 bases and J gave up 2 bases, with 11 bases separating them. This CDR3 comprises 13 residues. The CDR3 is CSARGPGAYEQYF. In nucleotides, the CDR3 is TGCAGTGCTAGGGGCCCAGGCGCCTACGAGCAGTACTTC.

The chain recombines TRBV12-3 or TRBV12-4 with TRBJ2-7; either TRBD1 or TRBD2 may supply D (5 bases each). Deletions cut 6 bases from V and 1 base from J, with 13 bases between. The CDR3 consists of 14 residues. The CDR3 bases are TGTGCCAGCAGCCGGGACCTCCATTCCTACGAGCAGTACTTC. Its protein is CASSRDLHSYEQYF.

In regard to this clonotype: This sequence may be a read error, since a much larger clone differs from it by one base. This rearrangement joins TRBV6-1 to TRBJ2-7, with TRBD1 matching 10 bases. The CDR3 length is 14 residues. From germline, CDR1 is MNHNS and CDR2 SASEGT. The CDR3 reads CASQGQGSSYGQYF. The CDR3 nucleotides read TGTGCCAGCCAGGGACAGGGGAGCTCCTACGGGCAGTACTTC.

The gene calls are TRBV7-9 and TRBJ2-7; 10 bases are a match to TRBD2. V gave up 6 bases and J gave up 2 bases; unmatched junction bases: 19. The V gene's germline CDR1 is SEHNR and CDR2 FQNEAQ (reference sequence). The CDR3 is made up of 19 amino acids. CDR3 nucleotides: TGTGCCAGCAGTCCACATAGCGGGGGGACAAGGTACTACGCCTACGAGCAGTACTTC. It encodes CASSPHSGGTRYYAYEQYF.

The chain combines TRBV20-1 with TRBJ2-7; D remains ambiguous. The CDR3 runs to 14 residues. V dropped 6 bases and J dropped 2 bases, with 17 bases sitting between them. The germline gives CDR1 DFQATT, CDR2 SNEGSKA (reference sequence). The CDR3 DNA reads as TGCAGTGCCACCGGTAGAGTAGTTGCCTACGAGCAGTACTTC. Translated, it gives CSATGRVVAYEQYF.

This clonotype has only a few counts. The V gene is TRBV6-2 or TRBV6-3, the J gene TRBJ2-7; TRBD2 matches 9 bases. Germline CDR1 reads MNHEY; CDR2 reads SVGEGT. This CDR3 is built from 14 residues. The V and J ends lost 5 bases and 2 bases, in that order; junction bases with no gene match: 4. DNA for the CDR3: TGTGCCAGCAGTCGACTAGCGGACACCTACGAGCAGTACTTC. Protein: CASSRLADTYEQYF.

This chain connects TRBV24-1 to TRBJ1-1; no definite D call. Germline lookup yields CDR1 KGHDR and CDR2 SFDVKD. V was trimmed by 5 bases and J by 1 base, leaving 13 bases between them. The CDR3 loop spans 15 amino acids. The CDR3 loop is CATSARTAWNTEAFF. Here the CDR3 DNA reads TGTGCCACCAGTGCCCGGACGGCCTGGAACACTGAAGCTTTCTTT.

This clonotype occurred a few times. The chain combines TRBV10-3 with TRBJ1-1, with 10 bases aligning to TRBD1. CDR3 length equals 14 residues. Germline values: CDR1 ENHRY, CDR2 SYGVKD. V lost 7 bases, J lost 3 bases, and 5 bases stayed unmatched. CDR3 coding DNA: TGTGCCATCACTGGGACAGGGGATTACACTGAAGCTTTCTTT. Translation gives CAITGTGDYTEAFF.

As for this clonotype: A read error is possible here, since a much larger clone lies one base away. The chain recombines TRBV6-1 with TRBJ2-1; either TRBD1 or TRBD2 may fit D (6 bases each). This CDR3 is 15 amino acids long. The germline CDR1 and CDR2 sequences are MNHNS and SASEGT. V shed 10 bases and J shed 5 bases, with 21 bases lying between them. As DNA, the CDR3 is TGTGCCACCACGGGAGCAGGGGTCTTCAACAATGAGCAGTTCTTC. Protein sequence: CATTGAGVFNNEQFF.

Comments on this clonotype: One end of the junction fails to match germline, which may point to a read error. For the CDR3, the DNA is TGTGCTAGCACCGGGGGAGAGACCCAGTACTTC. Translation gives CASTGGETQYF. The genes are TRBV7-7 and TRBJ2-5; weak D call: TRBD2 (6 bases). CDR1 SSHAT and CDR2 FNYEAQ come from the germline V gene (reference sequence). This CDR3 contains 11 residues.

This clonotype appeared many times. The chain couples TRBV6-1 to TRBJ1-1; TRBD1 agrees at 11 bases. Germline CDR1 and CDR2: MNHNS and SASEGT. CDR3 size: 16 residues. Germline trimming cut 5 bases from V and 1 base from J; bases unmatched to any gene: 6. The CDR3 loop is CASSTGQGAGNTEAFF. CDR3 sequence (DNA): TGTGCCAGCAGTACTGGACAGGGGGCAGGGAACACTGAAGCTTTCTTT.

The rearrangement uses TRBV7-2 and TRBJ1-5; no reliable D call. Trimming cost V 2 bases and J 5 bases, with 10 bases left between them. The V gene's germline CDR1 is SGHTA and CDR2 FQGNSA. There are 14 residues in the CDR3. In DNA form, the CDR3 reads TGTGCCAGCAGCTTAAGGCAGGCCTATCAGCCCCAGCATTTT. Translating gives CASSLRQAYQPQHF.